One and the same sample provided the 18 T cell receptor beta chains below, sequenced in a study of cytomegalovirus exposure and HLA in healthy donors. The PCR made use of 60 Vbeta and 13 Jbeta primers. Measured with immunoSEQ multiplex PCR; TCRdb has only the in-frame clones, and not every one. The sample records 150,000 to 200,000 clones, around four fifths being singletons. The material sequenced was PBMCs. The receptor source for this set is a girl under 18 in good health and CMV-seropositive.

This sequence joins TRBV4-2 and TRBJ2-1; D is ambiguous. Trimming stripped 6 bases from V and 0 bases from J, with 12 bases between. The CDR3 contains 15 residues. Looked up from germline, CDR1 is LGHNA and CDR2 is YNFKEQ. CDR3 region: CASRESADSYNEQFF. The CDR3 nucleotides are TGTGCCAGCAGGGAGAGCGCGGACTCCTACAATGAGCAGTTCTTC.

The V and J genes are TRBV19 and TRBJ1-2; D is unclear. V lost 7 bases, J lost 4 bases, and 16 bases lay in between. CDR1 and CDR2 (germline): LNHDA, SQIVND (reference sequence). This CDR3 has 14 amino acids. The CDR3 protein is CASTRAGDLYGYTF. Here the CDR3 DNA reads TGTGCCAGTACGCGCGCGGGAGACCTCTATGGCTACACCTTC.

The rearrangement links TRBV19 to TRBJ1-5; tentatively, D is TRBD1 (5 bases). Trimming removed 3 bases from V and 3 bases from J, with 9 bases in between. This CDR3 has 14 residues. CDR1 and CDR2 (germline): LNHDA, SQIVND (reference sequence). This CDR3 reads CASSIMGLNQPQHF. DNA of the CDR3: TGTGCCAGTAGTATTATGGGACTCAATCAGCCCCAGCATTTT.

The rearrangement links TRBV2 to TRBJ1-1; the D gene is possibly TRBD1 (6 bases). The V end lost 8 bases, the J end lost 0 bases, and 16 bases lay between the germline ends. From germline, CDR1 is SNHLY and CDR2 FYNNEI. This CDR3 has 15 residues. The CDR3 protein is CASGRDGQMNTEAFF. The DNA for the CDR3 is TGTGCCAGCGGGAGGGACGGACAGATGAACACTGAAGCTTTCTTT.

This rearrangement joins TRBV10-1 to TRBJ2-7, with 12 bases lining up with TRBD2. Germline loops: CDR1 WNHNN, CDR2 SYGVQD (reference sequence). V lost 3 bases, J lost 2 bases, and 2 bases stayed unmatched. The CDR3 runs to 15 residues. For the CDR3, the DNA is TGCGCCAGCAGTGATACTAGCGGGGGGACCTACGAGCAGTACTTC. Protein sequence: CASSDTSGGTYEQYF.

V usage is TRBV19 and J usage is TRBJ1-5; D unclear. V lost 2 bases, J lost 4 bases, and 9 bases lay in between. The CDR3 sequence is 14 residues long. Germline CDR1 and CDR2: LNHDA and SQIVND (reference sequence). This chain's CDR3 is CASSIREGNQPQHF. CDR3 nucleotide sequence: TGTGCCAGTAGTATACGTGAGGGAAATCAGCCCCAGCATTTT.

The CDR3 bases are TGTGCCAGTCTGACAGGGAGCGTGCAGCCCCAGCATTTT. This gives the protein CASLTGSVQPQHF. The genes are TRBV28 and TRBJ1-5; TRBD1 agrees at 7 bases. The CDR3 is 13 amino acids. Germline V CDR1 and CDR2: MDHEN, SYDVKM. Trimming took 9 bases from V and 7 from J; bases not matched to a gene: 9.

The chain carries TRBV18 and TRBJ1-2, with D possibly TRBD1 on 5 matching bases. Deletions cut 2 bases from V and 5 bases from J, with 9 bases between. In germline, CDR1 is KGHSH, CDR2 LQKENI. The CDR3 runs to 13 residues. CDR3 protein: CASSPWGEYGYTF. CDR3 DNA: TGTGCCAGCTCACCATGGGGGGAATATGGCTACACCTTC.

This rearrangement joins TRBV6-6 to TRBJ1-2, with a possible D match to TRBD1 (5 bases). With 1 base removed from V and 7 bases from J, the gap between germline ends came to 13 bases. The CDR3 sequence is 14 residues long. Germline-derived CDR1 and CDR2 are MNHNY and SVGAGI (reference sequence). This chain's CDR3 is CASSYFPQALGYTF. CDR3 nucleotides: TGTGCCAGCAGTTACTTTCCACAGGCCCTTGGCTACACCTTC.

The J gene is TRBJ2-7, the V gene TRBV6-5; 7 bases match TRBD1. Looked up from germline, CDR1 is MNHEY and CDR2 is SVGAGI. The V gene end was trimmed by 9 bases and the J gene end by 4 bases; junction bases not matched to a gene: 9. There are 13 residues in the CDR3. CDR3 protein: CASKRDRSYEQYF. As DNA, the CDR3 is TGTGCCAGTAAACGGGACAGATCTTACGAGCAGTACTTC.

Remarks on this clone: One end of the junction does not line up with germline, which may come from a read error. The chain uses TRBV4-2 and TRBJ2-5, with 14 positions matching TRBD2. Germline CDR1 reads LGHNA; CDR2 reads YNFKEQ. This CDR3 region has 17 residues. The CDR3 here is CAGSLTRLAGGQETQYF. The DNA of the CDR3 is TGTGCCGGCAGCCTCACCCGACTAGCGGGGGGGCAGGAGACCCAGTACTTC.

V and J are TRBV27 and TRBJ2-2, with 7 bases identical to TRBD1. V shed 5 bases, J shed 2 bases, and the junction held 11 bases outside the gene matches. The CDR3 covers 17 residues. CDR1 MNHEY and CDR2 SMNVEV come from the germline V gene (reference sequence). CDR3 in DNA: TGTGCCAGCAGTCTCCGCTGGACAGGCGTCAACACCGGGGAGCTGTTTTTT. It translates to CASSLRWTGVNTGELFF.

This clone was observed a few times. V gene TRBV27 combines with J gene TRBJ2-6; D possibly corresponds to TRBD1 (6 bases). CDR1 is MNHEY, CDR2 SMNVEV, per germline (reference sequence). The germline V and J ends were trimmed by 3 bases and 5 bases, with 8 bases remaining between them. CDR3 size: 14 residues. The CDR3 loop is CASSFGDRANVLTF. The CDR3 region has the DNA TGTGCCAGCAGTTTTGGGGACAGGGCCAACGTCCTGACTTTC.

The count of this clone is one. J is TRBJ1-1 and V is TRBV6-5, with 7 bases aligning to TRBD1. Losses at the gene ends were 6 bases for V and 4 bases for J; bases not matched to a gene: 11. The CDR3 spans 15 residues. Germline V lookup: CDR1 MNHEY, CDR2 SVGAGI. The DNA of the CDR3 is TGTGCCAGCAGACGTCCCGCCAGGGGGGTCACTGAAGCTTTCTTT. Translating it yields CASRRPARGVTEAFF.

The chain couples TRBV6-4 to TRBJ1-1; TRBD1 agrees at 7 bases. The CDR3 is made up of 14 amino acids. Germline CDR1 is MRHNA and CDR2 is SNTAGT. Losses at the gene ends were 6 bases for V and 6 bases for J; bases not matched to a gene: 10. Here the CDR3 reads CASRNYQGGAEAFF. In nucleotides, the CDR3 is TGTGCCAGCAGGAACTATCAGGGGGGCGCTGAAGCTTTCTTT.

This clone was detected a few times. The J gene is TRBJ2-3, the V gene TRBV7-9; D remains unclear. Trimming took off 8 bases at V and 0 bases at J, with 18 bases between the two ends. The length of the CDR3 is 16 residues. CDR1 and CDR2 from the germline V gene are SEHNR and FQNEAQ (reference sequence). The CDR3 region has the DNA TGTGCCAGCGGCCAGAGTTACTACCGGAGCACAGATACGCAGTATTTT. Amino acid sequence: CASGQSYYRSTDTQYF.

This clone was picked up a small number of times. The chain couples TRBV18 to TRBJ1-6; D not certain. Germline loops: CDR1 KGHSH, CDR2 LQKENI. The V end lost 3 bases, the J end lost 6 bases, and 12 bases lay between the germline ends. The CDR3 length is 15 residues. CDR3 nucleotides: TGTGCCAGCTCACCTGGTAACAGTTTTAATTCACCCCTCCACTTT. It is translated as CASSPGNSFNSPLHF.

CDR3 protein: CASSPSRYEQYF. In DNA form, the CDR3 reads TGTGCCAGCAGCCCTAGCCGCTACGAGCAGTACTTC. The V gene is TRBV7-8, the J gene TRBJ2-7, with D maybe TRBD2 (5 bases). V shed 5 bases and J shed 3 bases, with 8 bases lying between them. Germline V gene data show CDR1 as SGHVS and CDR2 as FQNEAQ. CDR3 length equals 12 residues.